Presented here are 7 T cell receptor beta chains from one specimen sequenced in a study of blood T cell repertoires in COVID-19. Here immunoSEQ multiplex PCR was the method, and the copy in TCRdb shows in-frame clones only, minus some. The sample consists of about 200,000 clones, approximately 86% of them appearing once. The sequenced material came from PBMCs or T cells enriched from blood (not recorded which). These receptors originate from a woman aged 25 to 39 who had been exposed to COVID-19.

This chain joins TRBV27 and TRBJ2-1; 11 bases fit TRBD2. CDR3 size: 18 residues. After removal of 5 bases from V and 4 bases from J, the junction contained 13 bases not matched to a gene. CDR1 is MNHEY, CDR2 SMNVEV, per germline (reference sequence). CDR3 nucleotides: TGTGCCAGCAGTCCCGTGTCACTAGCGGGGGATAGGTACAATGAGCAGTTCTTC. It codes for CASSPVSLAGDRYNEQFF.

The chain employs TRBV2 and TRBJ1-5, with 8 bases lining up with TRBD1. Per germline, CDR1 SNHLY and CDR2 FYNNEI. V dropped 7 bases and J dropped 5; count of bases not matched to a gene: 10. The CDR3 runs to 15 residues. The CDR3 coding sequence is TGTGCCAGCAATTTAGACAGGGGCGGGGATCAGCCCCAGCATTTT. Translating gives CASNLDRGGDQPQHF.

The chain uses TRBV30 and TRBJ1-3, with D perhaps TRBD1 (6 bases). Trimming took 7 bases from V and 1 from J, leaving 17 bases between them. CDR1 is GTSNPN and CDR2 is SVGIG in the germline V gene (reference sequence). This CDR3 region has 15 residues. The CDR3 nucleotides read TGTGCCTCCAGAGGGGGTCGTGGATCTGGAAACACCATATATTTT. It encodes CASRGGRGSGNTIYF.

Written as DNA, the CDR3 is TGTGCCAGTAGGGCCCGGGGGGCGCGGAATAATTCACCCCTCCACTTT. Its protein is CASRARGARNNSPLHF. This chain uses TRBV19 with TRBJ1-6, with D possibly matching TRBD1 (6 bases). This CDR3 has 16 amino acids. V lost 6 bases, J lost 5 bases, and 17 bases lay in between. The germline V gene encodes CDR1 LNHDA and CDR2 SQIVND (reference sequence). The full variable domain, rest sourced from reference TRBV19 and TRBJ1-6, is DGGITQSPKYLFRKEGQNVTLSCEQNLNHDAMYWYRQDPGQGLRLIYYSQIVNDFQKGDIAEGYSVSREKKESFPLTVTSAQKNPTAFYLCASRARGARNNSPLHFGNGTRLTVT.

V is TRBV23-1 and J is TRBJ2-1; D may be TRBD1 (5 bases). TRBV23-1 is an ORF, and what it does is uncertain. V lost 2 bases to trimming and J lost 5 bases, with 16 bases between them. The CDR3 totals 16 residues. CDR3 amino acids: CASSQNPADTDNEQFF. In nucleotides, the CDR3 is TGCGCCAGCAGTCAAAATCCTGCGGACACTGACAATGAGCAGTTCTTC.

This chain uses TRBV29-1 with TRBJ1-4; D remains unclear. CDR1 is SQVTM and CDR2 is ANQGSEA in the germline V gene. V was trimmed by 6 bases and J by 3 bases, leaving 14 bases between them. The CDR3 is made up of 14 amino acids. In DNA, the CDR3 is TGCAGCGTGGCTAAACAGTCCCCTAATGAAAAACTGTTTTTT. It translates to CSVAKQSPNEKLFF. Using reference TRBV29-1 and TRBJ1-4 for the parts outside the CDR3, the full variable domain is SAVISQKPSRDICQRGTSLTIQCQVDSQVTMMFWYRQQPGQSLTLIATANQGSEATYESGFVIDKFPISRPNLTFSTLTVSNMSPEDSSIYLCSVAKQSPNEKLFFGSGTQLSVL.

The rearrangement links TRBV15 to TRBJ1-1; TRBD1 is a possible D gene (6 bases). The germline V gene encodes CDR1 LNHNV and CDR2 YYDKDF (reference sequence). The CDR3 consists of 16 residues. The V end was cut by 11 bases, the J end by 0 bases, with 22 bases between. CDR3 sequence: CALPGGGPNMNTEAFF. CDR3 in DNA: TGTGCCCTCCCTGGGGGGGGGCCTAATATGAACACTGAAGCTTTCTTT.